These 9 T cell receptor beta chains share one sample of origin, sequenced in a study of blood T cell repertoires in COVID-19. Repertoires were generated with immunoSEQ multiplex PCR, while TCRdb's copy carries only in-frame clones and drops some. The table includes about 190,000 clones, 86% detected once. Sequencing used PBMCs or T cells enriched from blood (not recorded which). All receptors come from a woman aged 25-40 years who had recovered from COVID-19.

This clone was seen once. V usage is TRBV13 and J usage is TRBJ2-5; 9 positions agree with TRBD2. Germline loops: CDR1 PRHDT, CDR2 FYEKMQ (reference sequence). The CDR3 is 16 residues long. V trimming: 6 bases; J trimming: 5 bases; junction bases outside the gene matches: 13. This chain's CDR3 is CASRFSAGGPVETQYF. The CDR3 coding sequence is TGTGCCAGCAGGTTTTCGGCGGGAGGGCCTGTGGAGACCCAGTACTTC.

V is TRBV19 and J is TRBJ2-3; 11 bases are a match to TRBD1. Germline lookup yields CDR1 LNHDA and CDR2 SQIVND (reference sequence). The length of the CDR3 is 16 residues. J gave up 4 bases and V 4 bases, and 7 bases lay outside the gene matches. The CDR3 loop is CASSRDGTGGSDTQYF. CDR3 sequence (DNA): TGTGCCAGTAGTAGAGACGGGACAGGGGGTTCAGATACGCAGTATTTT.

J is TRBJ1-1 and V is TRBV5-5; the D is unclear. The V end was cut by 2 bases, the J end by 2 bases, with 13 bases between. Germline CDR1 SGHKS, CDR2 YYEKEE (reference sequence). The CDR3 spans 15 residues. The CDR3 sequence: CASSFTVQANTEAFF. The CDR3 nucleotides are TGTGCCAGCAGCTTCACAGTCCAGGCTAACACTGAAGCTTTCTTT.

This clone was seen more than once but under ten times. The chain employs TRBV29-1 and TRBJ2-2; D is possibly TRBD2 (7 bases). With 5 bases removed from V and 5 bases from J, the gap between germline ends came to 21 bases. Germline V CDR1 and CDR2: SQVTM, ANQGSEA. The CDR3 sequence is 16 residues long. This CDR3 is CSVTEREGEPTGELFF. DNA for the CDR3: TGCAGCGTTACAGAAAGGGAGGGGGAACCTACCGGGGAGCTGTTTTTT.

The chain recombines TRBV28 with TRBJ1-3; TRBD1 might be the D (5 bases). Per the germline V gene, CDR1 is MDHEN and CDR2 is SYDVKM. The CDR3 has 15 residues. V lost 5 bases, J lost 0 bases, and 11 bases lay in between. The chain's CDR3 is CASSQGDNSGNTIYF. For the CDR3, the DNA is TGTGCCAGCAGTCAAGGGGATAACTCTGGAAACACCATATATTTT.

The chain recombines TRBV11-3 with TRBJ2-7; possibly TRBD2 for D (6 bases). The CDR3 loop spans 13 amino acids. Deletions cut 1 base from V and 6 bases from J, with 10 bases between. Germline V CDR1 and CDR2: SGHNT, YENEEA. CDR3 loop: CASSLVYGGEQYF. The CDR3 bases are TGTGCCAGCAGCTTAGTTTACGGGGGCGAGCAGTACTTC.

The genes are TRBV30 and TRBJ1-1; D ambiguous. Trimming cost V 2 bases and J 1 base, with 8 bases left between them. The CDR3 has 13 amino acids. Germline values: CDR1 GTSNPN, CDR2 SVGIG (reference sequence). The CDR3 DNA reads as TGTGCCTGGAGTTACTCTCAGAACACTGAAGCTTTCTTT. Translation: CAWSYSQNTEAFF.

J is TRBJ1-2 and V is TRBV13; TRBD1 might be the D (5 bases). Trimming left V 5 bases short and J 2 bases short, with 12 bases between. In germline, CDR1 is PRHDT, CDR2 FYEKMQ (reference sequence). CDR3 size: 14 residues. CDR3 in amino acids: CASSGANPNYGYTF. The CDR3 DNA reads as TGTGCCAGCAGCGGGGCCAACCCAAACTATGGCTACACCTTC.

DNA for the CDR3: TGTGCCAGCAGCGTAGAGGGAGGGGGGGCCTATGGCTACACCTTC. This codes for CASSVEGGGAYGYTF. The V gene is TRBV9, the J gene TRBJ1-2; D is perhaps TRBD1 (6 bases). Trimming removed 0 bases from V and 4 bases from J, with 13 bases in between. Germline V gene lookup returns CDR1 SGDLS and CDR2 YYNGEE. This CDR3 contains 15 residues.